A single sample is the source of the 24 T cell receptor beta chains below, sequenced in a study of tumor-infiltrating lymphocytes in primary liver carcinoma. A primer matching the constant region was used to make TCR beta cDNA from approximately 500 ng of total RNA. TCR beta libraries came from three nested multiplex PCR rounds using slightly modified ARM-PCR. TRBV1-TRBV30 forward primers paired with a C-beta reverse primer were used in the first two PCR rounds, which ran roughly 9 cycles each. MiXCR, applied by TCRdb to the multiplex PCR reads, yields one record per CDR3 protein. This table holds roughly 20,000 distinct CDR3 sequences, 79% found once. Co-extraction yielded RNA and DNA from roughly 20-30 mg of unsorted bulk tissue. Sequencing was done on a sample of liver tumor tissue from sampling region 4. Subset of the sample: tumor region T4, right-lateral pole. Every receptor here comes from a woman younger than 45 with primary liver carcinoma and hepatitis B virus infection.

V and J are TRBV11-2 and TRBJ2-7; possibly TRBD1 or TRBD2 for D (5 bases each). The CDR3 runs 15 residues. Per germline, CDR1 SGHAT and CDR2 FQNNGV. V gave up 7 bases and J gave up 2 bases, with 18 bases separating them. The DNA for the CDR3 is TGTGCCAGCAACTCTCCTGGGACGAATACCTACGAGCAGTACTTC. It is translated as CASNSPGTNTYEQYF.

As for this clonotype: The junction differs from germline at one of its ends, possibly a read error. The chain links TRBV4-3 to TRBJ2-2, with D perhaps matching TRBD2 (6 bases). The CDR3 contains 18 residues. CDR1 is LGHNA and CDR2 is YSLEER in the germline V gene. The CDR3 DNA reads TGCGTCAGCAGCCAAGATCTGGGGTGGGGAGGAGTAGGCGGGGAGCTGTTTTTT. It translates to CVSSQDLGWGGVGGELFF.

V gene TRBV11-2 combines with J gene TRBJ2-3, with 9 bases aligning to TRBD2. The CDR3 sequence is 15 residues long. Germline CDR1 and CDR2: SGHAT and FQNNGV. V lost 9 bases to trimming and J lost 13 bases; unmatched junction nucleotides: 20. The CDR3 sequence: CARSPRTSESDTKYF. In nucleotides, the CDR3 is TGTGCCAGGAGCCCACGGACTAGCGAGTCAGATACAAAGTATTTT.

On this clonotype itself: The junction departs from the called germline gene at one end, perhaps through a read error. The chain joins TRBV6-1 to TRBJ2-2; D unresolved. The CDR3 length is 14 residues. Germline V gene sequence: CDR1 MNHNS, CDR2 SASEGT. The CDR3 here is CTSMERRNTWELFF. The CDR3 DNA follows: TGTACCAGCATGGAGAGAAGGAACACCTGGGAGCTGTTTTTT.

This clonotype was recorded a few times. The chain is built from TRBV10-3 and TRBJ2-7; D ambiguous. The CDR3 consists of 11 residues. Trimming took off 2 bases at V and 4 bases at J, with 3 bases between the two ends. Germline V gene data show CDR1 as ENHRY and CDR2 as SYGVKD. As DNA, the CDR3 is TGTGCCATCAGTGAGGCTTACGAGCAGTACTTC. Residues: CAISEAYEQYF.

With regard to this clonotype: Germline and junction disagree at one end, which may indicate a read error. V gene TRBV30 combines with J gene TRBJ2-7; 8 nucleotides match TRBD2. Per germline, CDR1 GTSNPN and CDR2 SVGIG (reference sequence). This CDR3 region has 15 residues. CDR3 loop: CAWRGLVGKSYEQYF. The CDR3 DNA sequence: TGTGCCTGGAGGGGACTAGTGGGGAAGTCCTACGAACAGTACTTC. Looking up the rest from reference TRBV30 and TRBJ2-7 gives the full variable domain: SQTIHQWPATLVQPVGSPLSLECTVEGTSNPNLYWYRQAAGRGLQLLFYSVGIGQISSEVPQNLSASRPQDRQFILSSKKLLLSDSGFYLCAWRGLVGKSYEQYFGPGTRLTVT.

The genes are TRBV11-3 and TRBJ2-3; no definite D call. This CDR3 comprises 13 residues. Trimming took 6 bases from V and 15 from J, leaving 22 bases between them. CDR1 is SGHNT, CDR2 YENEEA, per germline. The CDR3 DNA sequence: TGTGCCAGCAGTAAAGAATCCGCAGATATGCACTATTTT. It translates to CASSKESADMHYF.

In regard to this clonotype: One junction end disagrees with the germline gene, perhaps due to a read error. The chain couples TRBV29-1 to TRBJ2-1, with 7 bases lining up with TRBD2. The CDR3 is made up of 17 amino acids. Per the germline V gene, CDR1 is SQVTM and CDR2 is ANQGSEA. CDR3 amino acids: CSVGWVWGLPSYNEQFF. Here the CDR3 DNA reads TGTAGCGTTGGGTGGGTCTGGGGACTACCGTCCTACAATGAGCAGTTCTTC.

In the case of this clonotype: Germline is not matched at one junction end, which may reflect a read error. V gene TRBV10-3 combines with J gene TRBJ2-1; tentatively, D is TRBD2 (5 bases). There are 14 residues in the CDR3. The germline gives CDR1 ENHRY, CDR2 SYGVKD. CDR3 DNA: TGTCCAATCAGTCCCACGGCGACCCGGGATGAGCAGTCCTTC. Residues: CPISPTATRDEQSF.

To note about this clonotype: At one of its ends the junction is not consistent with the germline gene, which may arise from a read error. V gene TRBV5-1 combines with J gene TRBJ2-5; weak D call: TRBD1 (5 bases). The CDR3 contains 15 residues. Germline-derived CDR1 and CDR2 are SGHRS and YFSETQ. CDR3 coding DNA: TGCGCCAGCAGCTCAGGCAGAGTTGGACAAGATACCCAGTACTTC. Translating gives CASSSGRVGQDTQYF. Full variable domain (rest looked up from reference TRBV5-1 and TRBJ2-5): KAGVTQTPRYLIKTRGQQVTLSCSPISGHRSVSWYQQTPGQGLQFLFEYFSETQRNKGNFPGRFSGRQFSNSRSEMNVSTLELGDSALYLCASSSGRVGQDTQYFGPGTRLLVL.

Regarding this clonotype: This likely comes from a read error, as the CDR3 has no conserved phenylalanine or tryptophan at its end. The J gene is TRBJ1-2, the V gene TRBV29-1; D gene ambiguous. There are 12 residues in the CDR3. Per the germline V gene, CDR1 is SQVTM and CDR2 is ANQGSEA. CDR3 loop: CNVVHWSGGYTS. In DNA form, the CDR3 reads TGCAACGTTGTCCATTGGAGTGGCGGCTACACCTCC.

V gene TRBV12-3 or TRBV12-4 combines with J gene TRBJ1-1, with no clear D. CDR3 length equals 13 residues. V was clipped by 3 bases and J by 8 bases, with 13 bases between them. The CDR3, as DNA: TGTGCCAGCAGTTTCGGCGGATTCACCGAAGCTTTCTTT. As protein: CASSFGGFTEAFF.

The chain employs TRBV11-2 and TRBJ2-7, with no clear D. Germline V lookup: CDR1 SGHAT, CDR2 FQNNGV. The CDR3 length is 16 residues. With 11 bases removed from V and 3 bases from J, the gap between germline ends came to 26 bases. CDR3 in DNA: TGTGCCGGCGGCTCATATCCGGGTCCCTATGTCTACGAGCAGTACTTC. This encodes CAGGSYPGPYVYEQYF. Full variable domain (missing parts from reference TRBV11-2 and TRBJ2-7): EAGVAQSPRYKIIEKRQSVAFWCNPISGHATLYWYQQILGQGPKLLIQFQNNGVVDDSQLPKDRFSAERLKGVDSTLKIQPAKLEDSAVYLCAGGSYPGPYVYEQYFGPGTRLTVT.

In its sample, this clonotype was seen a few times. One end of the junction is discordant with germline, which a read error may explain. The CDR3 DNA is TGTGCCGGCTGTACCGACAGGGGGCTGACCCAGTACTTT. It specifies CAGCTDRGLTQYF. The V gene is TRBV6-5, the J gene TRBJ2-5, with 10 bases lining up with TRBD1. CDR1 and CDR2 from the germline V gene are MNHEY and SVGAGI. The CDR3 spans 13 residues.

In the case of this clonotype: No conserved phenylalanine or tryptophan is present at the end of the CDR3, so a read error is the likely explanation. The chain recombines TRBV11-2 with TRBJ2-7; D call uncertain. CDR3 length equals 11 residues. Germline V lookup: CDR1 SGHAT, CDR2 FQNNGV. CDR3: CTGSPASEQYL. The CDR3, as DNA: TGTACCGGCAGTCCAGCCAGTGAGCAGTACTTA.

This clonotype showed up just once. With a much larger clone just one base away, this may be a read error. V is TRBV10-3 and J is TRBJ2-1; D is unresolved. Germline values: CDR1 ENHRY, CDR2 SYGVKD. CDR3 length: 12 amino acids. The V gene lost 3 bases and the J gene lost 10 bases, with 10 bases spanning the gap. The CDR3 DNA is TGTGCCATCAGTGAATTGTGGGCCGAGCAGTTCTTC. Amino acids: CAISELWAEQFF.

This clonotype was counted at least ten times. The rearrangement uses TRBV9 and TRBJ2-5; 9 bases match TRBD2. This CDR3 has 16 residues. The trim removed 0 bases at V and 4 bases at J, leaving 7 bases unmatched. Per the germline V gene, CDR1 is SGDLS and CDR2 is YYNGEE. CDR3 sequence (DNA): TGTGCCAGCAGCGTAGCAATTAGCGGGAGTAGAGAGACCCAGTACTTC. Amino acid sequence: CASSVAISGSRETQYF.

In regard to this clonotype: A read error may produce the germline difference seen at one junction end. The genes are TRBV30 and TRBJ1-2; D not certain. This CDR3 has 13 amino acids. The germline CDR1 and CDR2 sequences are GTSNPN and SVGIG (reference sequence). CDR3 in DNA: TGTGCCTGGTGTCTGGATCGGGGTAGTGGCTATACCTTC. It specifies CAWCLDRGSGYTF.

Sample share makes this clonotype medium-sized (0.01 to 0.1%). The gene calls are TRBV29-1 and TRBJ2-7; TRBD1 agrees at 10 bases. The CDR3 sequence is 13 residues long. CDR1 SQVTM and CDR2 ANQGSEA come from the germline V gene. V trimming: 6 bases; J trimming: 4 bases; junction bases outside the gene matches: 6. DNA of the CDR3: TGCAGCGTAAGACAGGGGGCATTTTACGAGCAGTACTTC. Protein: CSVRQGAFYEQYF.

This clonotype appeared once. Given the absence of the conserved phenylalanine or tryptophan at the CDR3 end, a read error is likely. The CDR3 nucleotides are TGCGCCAGCTGCCACACAGAGTTTGTCAATGAGCAGTTCATC. Protein sequence: CASCHTEFVNEQFI. The chain joins TRBV4-3 to TRBJ2-1; D is ambiguous. Germline loops: CDR1 LGHNA, CDR2 YSLEER. This CDR3 spans 14 amino acids.

Concerning this clonotype: The conserved phenylalanine or tryptophan is not found at the CDR3 terminus, so this likely reflects a read error. V usage is TRBV11-2 and J usage is TRBJ2-3, with D possibly called TRBD1 or TRBD2 (7 bases each). The CDR3 spans 16 residues. CDR1 and CDR2 (germline): SGHAT, FQNNGV. The CDR3 coding sequence is TGTACCAGCAGCCGGACGCGACAGGGAAGGGGGGGTACGCAGTATATT. This gives the protein CTSSRTRQGRGGTQYI.

As to this clonotype: It may be a read error: a sequence one base away is much more abundant. This chain joins TRBV9 and TRBJ1-1; unclear D gene. This CDR3 is built from 13 residues. Per germline, CDR1 SGDLS and CDR2 YYNGEE. CDR3 sequence: CASSDGNKAEALF. The CDR3 DNA reads TGTGCCAGCAGCGACGGAAATAAGGCTGAAGCTTTATTT.

In its sample, this clonotype is medium-sized (0.01 to 0.1%). The V and J genes are TRBV6-5 and TRBJ2-6, with 9 bases aligning to TRBD1. V lost 7 bases to trimming and J lost 0 bases; unmatched junction nucleotides: 10. CDR3 length: 18 amino acids. Per the germline V gene, CDR1 is MNHEY and CDR2 is SVGAGI. The CDR3 nucleotides are TGTGCCAGCAAGACATACAGGGGGCGCGTCTCTGGGGCCAACGTCCTGACTTTC. Its protein is CASKTYRGRVSGANVLTF.

Turning to this clonotype: The junction does not match germline at one end; this may be a read error. This chain joins TRBV11-2 and TRBJ2-7, with D tentatively TRBD2 (5 bases). Germline V gives CDR1 SGHAT, CDR2 FQNNGV. This CDR3 spans 15 amino acids. The DNA for the CDR3 is TGTGCCAGCAGCTTAGGAGTTATCGGTTCCTACGAGCGGCACTTC. Translating it yields CASSLGVIGSYERHF.